These 9 T cell receptor beta chains originate from one sample sequenced in a study of blood T cell repertoires in COVID-19. Measured with immunoSEQ multiplex PCR; TCRdb has only the in-frame clones, and not every one. Of approximately 150,000 clones listed, around 87% are singletons. The sample taken for sequencing was peripheral blood. The origin of the receptors is an older woman with active or convalescent COVID-19.

The rearrangement links TRBV12-3 or TRBV12-4 to TRBJ1-1, with TRBD1 matching over 7 bases. There are 13 residues in the CDR3. After removal of 6 bases from V and 11 bases from J, the junction contained 12 bases not matched to a gene. In DNA form, the CDR3 reads TGTGCCAGCAGCCGACGACAGGGTGGTTCGGCTTTCTTT. It is translated as CASSRRQGGSAFF.

V and J are TRBV5-1 and TRBJ2-3; TRBD2 is a possible D gene (6 bases). The CDR3 is made up of 15 amino acids. CDR1 is SGHRS and CDR2 is YFSETQ in the germline V gene. V lost 0 bases to trimming and J lost 5 bases, with 13 bases between them. The CDR3 region has the DNA TGCGCCAGCAGCTTGGTTGCGGGGCGGCGAGATACGCAGTATTTT. This encodes CASSLVAGRRDTQYF. The entire variable domain, with the rest obtained from reference TRBV5-1 and TRBJ2-3, is as follows: KAGVTQTPRYLIKTRGQQVTLSCSPISGHRSVSWYQQTPGQGLQFLFEYFSETQRNKGNFPGRFSGRQFSNSRSEMNVSTLELGDSALYLCASSLVAGRRDTQYFGPGTRLTVL.

This clone appeared a single time. This chain connects TRBV19 to TRBJ2-7; 13 bases are shared with TRBD2. The CDR3 has 14 residues. The junction had 4 bases not matched to a gene; V was cut back by 9 bases and J by 2 bases. Germline values: CDR1 LNHDA, CDR2 SQIVND (reference sequence). Written as DNA, the CDR3 is TGTGCCAGCAGGACTAGCGGGGGCACCTACGAGCAGTACTTC. It codes for CASRTSGGTYEQYF.

This clone was seen just once. The chain has TRBV5-5 and TRBJ2-3; the match to TRBD2 covers 7 bases. Looked up from germline, CDR1 is SGHKS and CDR2 is YYEKEE (reference sequence). The CDR3 is 16 residues long. Unmatched junction bases numbered 8, after V lost 3 bases and J lost 1 base. This CDR3 is CASSSSWGGRTDTQYF. CDR3 in DNA: TGTGCCAGCAGCTCTTCTTGGGGAGGGCGCACAGATACGCAGTATTTT.

The chain has TRBV19 and TRBJ2-7; D uncertain. The CDR3 is 12 residues long. Trimming stripped 1 base from V and 3 bases from J, with 4 bases between. The germline gives CDR1 LNHDA, CDR2 SQIVND (reference sequence). The CDR3 region has the DNA TGTGCCAGTAGTATAGGCGGCTACGAGCAGTACTTC. It translates to CASSIGGYEQYF.

The rearrangement joins TRBV29-1 to TRBJ2-1; 10 bases agree with TRBD1. The trim removed 1 base at V and 10 bases at J, leaving 4 bases unmatched. Per germline, CDR1 SQVTM and CDR2 ANQGSEA. This CDR3 is built from 13 residues. The CDR3 spells CSVEGQGAREQFF. CDR3 nucleotides: TGCAGCGTTGAAGGACAGGGGGCAAGAGAGCAGTTCTTC.

This clone occurred once. The chain couples TRBV3-1 (or the pseudogene TRBV3-2) to TRBJ2-5; 10 nucleotides align to TRBD2. This CDR3 comprises 16 residues. The junction had 10 bases not matched to a gene; V was cut back by 3 bases and J by 6 bases. Germline V gene data show CDR1 as LGHDT and CDR2 as YNNKEL (reference sequence). The CDR3 is CASSHGSGGSLKTQYF. CDR3 DNA sequence: TGTGCCAGCAGCCATGGTAGCGGGGGGTCTCTGAAGACCCAGTACTTC.

The chain has TRBV10-3 and TRBJ1-3, with D uncertain. V was shortened by 2 bases and J by 0 bases, with 11 bases between the two germline ends. The CDR3 sequence is 16 residues long. Germline CDR1 reads ENHRY; CDR2 reads SYGVKD. Written as DNA, the CDR3 is TGTGCCATCAGTGAGGAGACTCCCAGCTCTGGAAACACCATATATTTT. Translation: CAISEETPSSGNTIYF.

J is TRBJ2-5 and V is TRBV25-1, with 9 bases lining up with TRBD1. The CDR3 spans 16 residues. V was clipped by 4 bases and J by 5 bases; unmatched bases: 11. CDR1 and CDR2 (germline): MGHDK, SYGVNS. CDR3 protein: CASSVNTGGGMETQYF. The CDR3 nucleotides are TGTGCCAGCAGTGTGAATACAGGGGGCGGGATGGAGACCCAGTACTTC.